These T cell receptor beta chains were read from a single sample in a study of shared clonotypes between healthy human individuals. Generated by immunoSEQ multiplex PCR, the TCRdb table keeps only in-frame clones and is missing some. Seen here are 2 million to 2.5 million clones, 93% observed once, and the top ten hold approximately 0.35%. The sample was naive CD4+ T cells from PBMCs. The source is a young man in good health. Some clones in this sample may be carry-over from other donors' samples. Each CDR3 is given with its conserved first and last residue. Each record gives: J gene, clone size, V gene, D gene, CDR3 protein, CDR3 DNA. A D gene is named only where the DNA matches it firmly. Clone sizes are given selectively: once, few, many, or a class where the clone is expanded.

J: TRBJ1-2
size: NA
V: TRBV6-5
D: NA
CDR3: CASTKNRDSYGYTF
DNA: TGTGCCAGCACCAAAAACAGGGATAGCTATGGCTACACCTTC

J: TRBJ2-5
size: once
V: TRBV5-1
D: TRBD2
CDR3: CASSNSITSGQETQYF
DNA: TGCGCCAGCAGCAACTCTATTACTAGCGGACAAGAGACCCAGTACTTC

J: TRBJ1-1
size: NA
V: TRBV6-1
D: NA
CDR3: CASSEESWGTPRRWAFF
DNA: TGTGCCAGCAGTGAAGAATCTTGGGGGACTCCCCGACGGTGGGCTTTCTTT

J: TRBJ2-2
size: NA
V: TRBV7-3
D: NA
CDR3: CASSSLNTGELFF
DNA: TGTGCCAGCAGCTCACTTAACACCGGGGAGCTGTTTTTT

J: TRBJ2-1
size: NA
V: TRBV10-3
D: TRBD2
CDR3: CAISGRALDEQFF
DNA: TGTGCCATCAGCGGGAGGGCCCTAGATGAGCAGTTCTTC

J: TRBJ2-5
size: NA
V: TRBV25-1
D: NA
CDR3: CASSSGALGETQYF
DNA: TGTGCCAGCAGTTCCGGGGCCCTTGGGGAGACCCAGTACTTC

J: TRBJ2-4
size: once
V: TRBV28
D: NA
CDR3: CASSLWQGIAKNIQYF
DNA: TGTGCCAGCAGTTTATGGCAGGGCATAGCCAAAAACATTCAGTACTTC

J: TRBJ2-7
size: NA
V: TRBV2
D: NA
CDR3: CASSAQGYEQYF
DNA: TGTGCCAGCAGTGCGCAGGGGTACGAGCAGTACTTC

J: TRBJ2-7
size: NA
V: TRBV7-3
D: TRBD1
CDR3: CASSTRTGRSYEQYF
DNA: TGTGCCAGCAGCACCCGGACAGGCCGCTCCTACGAGCAGTACTTC

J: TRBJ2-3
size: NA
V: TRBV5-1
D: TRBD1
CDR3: CASSPDRGVYGTDTQYF
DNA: TGCGCCAGCAGCCCGGACAGGGGAGTTTACGGCACAGATACGCAGTATTTT

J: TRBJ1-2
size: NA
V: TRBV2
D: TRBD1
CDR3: CASRDIRDSYGYTF
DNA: TGTGCCAGCAGAGACATCCGGGACAGCTATGGCTACACCTTC

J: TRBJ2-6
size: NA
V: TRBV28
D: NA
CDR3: CASSFIGQMTFGGANVLTF
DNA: TGTGCCAGCAGTTTCATCGGCCAGATGACCTTCGGGGGGGCCAACGTCCTGACTTTC

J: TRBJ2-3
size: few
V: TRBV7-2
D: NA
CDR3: CASSLARGTDTQYF
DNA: TGTGCCAGCAGCTTAGCGCGGGGCACAGATACGCAGTATTTT

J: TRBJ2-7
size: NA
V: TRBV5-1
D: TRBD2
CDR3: CASSPGTSSDEQYF
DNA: TGCGCCAGCAGCCCCGGGACTAGCAGCGACGAGCAGTACTTC

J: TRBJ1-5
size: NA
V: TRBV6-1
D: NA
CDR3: CASSEGQPQHF
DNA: TGTGCCAGCAGTGAGGGCCAGCCCCAGCATTTT

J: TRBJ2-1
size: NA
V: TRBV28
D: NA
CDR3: CATTKRSSYNEQFF
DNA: TGTGCCACTACCAAGCGGAGCTCCTACAATGAGCAGTTCTTC

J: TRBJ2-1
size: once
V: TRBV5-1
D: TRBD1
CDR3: CASTPGLTGGYNEQFF
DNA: TGCGCCAGCACCCCAGGGTTGACAGGGGGGTACAATGAGCAGTTCTTC

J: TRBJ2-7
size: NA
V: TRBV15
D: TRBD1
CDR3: CATSSGQGWYEQYF
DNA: TGTGCCACCAGCAGCGGACAGGGGTGGTACGAGCAGTACTTC

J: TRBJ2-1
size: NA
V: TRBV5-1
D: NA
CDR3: CATETLDESYNEQFF
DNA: TGCGCCACCGAAACTCTTGATGAATCCTACAATGAGCAGTTCTTC

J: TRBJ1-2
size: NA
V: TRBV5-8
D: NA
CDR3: CASSPNRVGYGYTF
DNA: TGTGCCAGCAGCCCAAACAGGGTGGGCTATGGCTACACCTTC

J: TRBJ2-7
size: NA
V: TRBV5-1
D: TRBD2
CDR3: CASSLRAGGVYEQYF
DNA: TGCGCCAGCAGCTTGAGAGCGGGGGGCGTTTACGAGCAGTACTTC

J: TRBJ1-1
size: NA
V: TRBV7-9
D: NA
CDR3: CASSSSDTEAFF
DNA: TGTGCCAGCAGCTCATCAGATACTGAAGCTTTCTTT

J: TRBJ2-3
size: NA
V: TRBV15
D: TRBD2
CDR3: CATSRDLTSGGTDTQYF
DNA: TGTGCCACCAGCAGAGATTTGACTAGCGGGGGGACAGATACGCAGTATTTT

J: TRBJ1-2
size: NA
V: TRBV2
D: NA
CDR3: CASLTRDGKDGYTF
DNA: TGTGCCAGCCTAACCAGGGACGGAAAGGATGGCTACACCTTC

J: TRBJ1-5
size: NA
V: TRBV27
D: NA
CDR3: CASSWAFGQPQHF
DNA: TGTGCCAGCAGTTGGGCATTTGGTCAGCCCCAGCATTTT

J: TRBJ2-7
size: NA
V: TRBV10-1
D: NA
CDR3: CASSVPLEFYEQYF
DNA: TGCGCCAGCAGTGTCCCACTAGAATTCTACGAGCAGTACTTC

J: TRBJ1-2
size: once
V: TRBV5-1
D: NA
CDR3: CASSLNQGSYGYTF
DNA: TGCGCCAGCAGCTTAAATCAGGGCTCCTATGGCTACACCTTC

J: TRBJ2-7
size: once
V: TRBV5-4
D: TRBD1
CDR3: CASSPRTGNEQYF
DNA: TGTGCCAGCAGCCCAAGGACAGGGAACGAGCAGTACTTC

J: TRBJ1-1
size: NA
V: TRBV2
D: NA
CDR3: CASMRGVSTEAFF
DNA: TGTGCCAGCATGAGGGGGGTGAGCACTGAAGCTTTCTTT

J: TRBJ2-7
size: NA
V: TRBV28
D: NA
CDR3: CASGEKVSSYEQYF
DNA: TGTGCCAGTGGCGAGAAGGTTAGCTCCTACGAGCAGTACTTC

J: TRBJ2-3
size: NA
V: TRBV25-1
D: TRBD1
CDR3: CASSARQGRTDTQYF
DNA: TGTGCCAGCAGTGCGAGACAGGGTCGAACAGATACGCAGTATTTT

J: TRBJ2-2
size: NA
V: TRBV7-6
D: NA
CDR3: CASSPPSNFANTGELFF
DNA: TGTGCCAGCAGCCCCCCGTCCAATTTCGCGAACACCGGGGAGCTGTTTTTT

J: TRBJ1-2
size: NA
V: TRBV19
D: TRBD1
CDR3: CASSRFDRGRVDYGYTF
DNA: TGTGCCAGTAGCCGGTTCGACAGGGGGCGCGTTGACTATGGCTACACCTTC

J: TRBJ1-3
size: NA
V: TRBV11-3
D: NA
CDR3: CASSSHRAVGNTIYF
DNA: TGTGCCAGCAGCTCGCACAGGGCGGTGGGAAACACCATATATTTT

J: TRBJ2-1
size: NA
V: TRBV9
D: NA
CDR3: CASSPRLLVSSYNEQFF
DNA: TGTGCCAGCAGCCCGCGACTATTGGTCAGCTCCTACAATGAGCAGTTCTTC

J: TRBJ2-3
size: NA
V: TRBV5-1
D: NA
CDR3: CASSSSRADTQYF
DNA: TGCGCCAGCAGCTCTTCCCGGGCAGATACGCAGTATTTT

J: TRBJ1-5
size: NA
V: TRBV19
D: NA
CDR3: CASSSHLGGQPQHF
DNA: TGTGCCAGTAGTAGCCACCTAGGGGGTCAGCCCCAGCATTTT

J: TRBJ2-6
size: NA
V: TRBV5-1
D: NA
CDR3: CASSFRTGANVLTF
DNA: TGCGCCAGCAGCTTTAGGACCGGGGCCAACGTCCTGACTTTC

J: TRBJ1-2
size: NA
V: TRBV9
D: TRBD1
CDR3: CASSSRTGGYGYTF
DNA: TGTGCCAGCAGCTCCCGGACAGGGGGCTATGGCTACACCTTC

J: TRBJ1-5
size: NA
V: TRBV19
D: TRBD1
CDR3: CASQDRLYQPQHF
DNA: TGTGCCAGTCAGGACAGGCTTTACCAGCCCCAGCATTTT

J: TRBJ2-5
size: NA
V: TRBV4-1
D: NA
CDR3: CASSRTEYQETQYF
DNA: TGCGCCAGCAGCCGTACCGAGTACCAAGAGACCCAGTACTTC

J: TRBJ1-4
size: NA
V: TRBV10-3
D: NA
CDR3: CAISEDGEGEKLFF
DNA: TGTGCCATCAGTGAGGACGGGGAGGGGGAAAAACTGTTTTTT

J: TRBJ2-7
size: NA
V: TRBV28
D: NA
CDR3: CASRGSFYEQYF
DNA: TGTGCCAGCAGGGGGTCATTCTACGAGCAGTACTTC

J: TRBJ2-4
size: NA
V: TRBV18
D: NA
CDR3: CASSPRVPPSGGPNIQYF
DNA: TGTGCCAGCTCACCCAGAGTCCCTCCGTCGGGCGGCCCTAACATTCAGTACTTC

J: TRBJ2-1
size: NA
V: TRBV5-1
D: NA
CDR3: CASSLDGIPSYNEQFF
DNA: TGCGCCAGCAGCTTGGACGGCATCCCCTCCTACAATGAGCAGTTCTTC

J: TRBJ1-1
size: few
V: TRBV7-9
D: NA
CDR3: CASSFPRLGRANTEAFF
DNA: TGTGCCAGCAGCTTCCCTCGGTTGGGCAGGGCGAACACTGAAGCTTTCTTT

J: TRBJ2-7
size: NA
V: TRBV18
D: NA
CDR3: CASSPYKVGYEQYF
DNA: TGTGCCAGCTCACCATACAAAGTCGGGTACGAGCAGTACTTC

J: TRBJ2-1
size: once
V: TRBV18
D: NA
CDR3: CASSLQRGGTYNEQFF
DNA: TGTGCCAGCTCCCTACAACGGGGAGGCACATACAATGAGCAGTTCTTC

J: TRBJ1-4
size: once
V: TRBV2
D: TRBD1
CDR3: CASTSDRGKGNEKLFF
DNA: TGTGCCAGCACGTCGGACAGGGGGAAGGGGAATGAAAAACTGTTTTTT

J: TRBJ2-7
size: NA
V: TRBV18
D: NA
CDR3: CASSPAVSYEQYF
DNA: TGTGCCAGCTCACCAGCGGTCTCCTACGAGCAGTACTTC

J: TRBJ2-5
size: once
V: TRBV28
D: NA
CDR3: CANLGGETQYF
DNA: TGTGCCAACCTGGGAGGAGAGACCCAGTACTTC

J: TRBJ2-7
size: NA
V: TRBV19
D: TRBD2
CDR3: CASSIDSLAGRSEQYF
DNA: TGTGCCAGTAGTATAGATTCGCTAGCGGGGAGGTCCGAGCAGTACTTC